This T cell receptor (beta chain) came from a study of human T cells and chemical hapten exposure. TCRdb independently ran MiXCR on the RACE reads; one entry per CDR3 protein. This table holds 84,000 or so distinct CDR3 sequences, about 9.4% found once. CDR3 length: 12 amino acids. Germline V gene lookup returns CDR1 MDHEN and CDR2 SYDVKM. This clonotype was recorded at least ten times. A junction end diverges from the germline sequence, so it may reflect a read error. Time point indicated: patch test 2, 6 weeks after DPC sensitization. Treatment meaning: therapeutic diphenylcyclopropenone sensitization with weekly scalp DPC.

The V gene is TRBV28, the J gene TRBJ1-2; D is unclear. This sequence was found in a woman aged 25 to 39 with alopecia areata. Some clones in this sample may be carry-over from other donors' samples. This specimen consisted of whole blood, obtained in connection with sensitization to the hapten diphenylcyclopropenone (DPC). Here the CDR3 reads CTSSLQRYGYTF. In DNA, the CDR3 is TGTACCAGCAGTTTACAGCGCTATGGCTACACCTTC.